This entry features one T cell receptor beta chain sequence. The antigen is undetermined. This entry is derived from a study of T cell clones after liver transplantation. Study at large: As an antigen-independent comparator, third-party-reactive TCRbeta sequences came from pre-transplant mixed lymphocyte reactions. Study-wide results and caveats: Migration into the graft, not deletion, may explain lost graft donor-reactive T cells.

The V end lost 7 bases, the J end lost 0 bases, and 12 bases lay between the germline ends. The CDR3 has 14 amino acids. Germline CDR1 reads MNHEY; CDR2 reads SVGAGI. Assay: immunoSEQ multiplex PCR; the TCRdb copy retains only in-frame clones and omits some. The sample has about 100,000 clones, approximately 78% seen once. The TCR comes from a human donor who received a liver transplant. The chain recombines TRBV6-5 with TRBJ1-1; D not certain. Source: CD4+ T cells from blood, taken before liver transplant. The CDR3 coding sequence is TGTGCCAGCACGCCCGGCCCCATGAACACTGAAGCTTTCTTT. Protein product: CASTPGPMNTEAFF.